This is a list of T cell receptor beta chains from one sample in a study of shared clonotypes between healthy human individuals. Sequencing used immunoSEQ multiplex PCR; TCRdb keeps in-frame clones, though not all of them. The data contain 550,000 to 850,000 clones, approximately 74% of them singletons. Material for sequencing was memory CD4+ T cells sorted from blood. Every receptor here comes from a woman aged 30 to 39 in good health. CDR3s include the opening cysteine and the closing phenylalanine or tryptophan. A D gene is named only where the DNA matches it firmly. Size tells how often a clone was seen (once, few, many) or the class of an expanded clone, and some rows leave it out.

CDR3 DNA: TGCAGCGTTGAATCTGATGGGACTGCCACAGATACGCAGTATTTT
CDR3 protein: CSVESDGTATDTQYF
V gene: TRBV29-1
clone size: .
D gene: .
J gene: TRBJ2-3

CDR3 DNA: TGTGCCAGTAGTATAAACGGCCAAATCCAAGAGACCCAGTACTTC
CDR3 protein: CASSINGQIQETQYF
V gene: TRBV19
clone size: once
D gene: .
J gene: TRBJ2-5

CDR3 DNA: TGTGCCACCAGCAGAGGGAACCCAAGGGAGACCCAGTACTTC
CDR3 protein: CATSRGNPRETQYF
V gene: TRBV15
clone size: once
D gene: .
J gene: TRBJ2-5

CDR3 DNA: TGTGCCAGCAGCTTGGCGACAGTGGTAAACGAGCAGTACTTC
CDR3 protein: CASSLATVVNEQYF
V gene: TRBV5-6
clone size: few
D gene: .
J gene: TRBJ2-7

CDR3 DNA: TGCGCCAGCAGCTTGGGGGGGAACACAGATACGCAGTATTTT
CDR3 protein: CASSLGGNTDTQYF
V gene: TRBV5-1
clone size: .
D gene: .
J gene: TRBJ2-3

CDR3 DNA: TGTGCCAGCAGCCAAGCGTACAAGCAGTACTTC
CDR3 protein: CASSQAYKQYF
V gene: TRBV5-4
clone size: .
D gene: .
J gene: TRBJ2-7

CDR3 DNA: TGTGCCAGCAGTTTCACCGGGGCCCACGAGCAGTACTTC
CDR3 protein: CASSFTGAHEQYF
V gene: TRBV11-3
clone size: .
D gene: .
J gene: TRBJ2-7

CDR3 DNA: TGTGCCAGCAGCCGCCAGGGATGGGGACAGCCCCAGCATTTT
CDR3 protein: CASSRQGWGQPQHF
V gene: TRBV6-5
clone size: .
D gene: .
J gene: TRBJ1-5

CDR3 DNA: TGTGCCAGTAGTATAGCCGGGACAGGGAAAGAAAAACTGTTTTTT
CDR3 protein: CASSIAGTGKEKLFF
V gene: TRBV19
clone size: few
D gene: TRBD1
J gene: TRBJ1-4

CDR3 DNA: TGTGCCAGCGAACTAGCGGGAGCTCAAGAGCAGTACTTC
CDR3 protein: CASELAGAQEQYF
V gene: TRBV6-1
clone size: .
D gene: TRBD2
J gene: TRBJ2-7

CDR3 DNA: TGTGCCAGCTCATTGACTAGGAGCGAGCAGTACTTC
CDR3 protein: CASSLTRSEQYF
V gene: TRBV18
clone size: few
D gene: .
J gene: TRBJ2-7

CDR3 DNA: TGTGCCAGCAGCTTCCTAGCGGGAGGAAAAGGGGAGCAGTTCTTC
CDR3 protein: CASSFLAGGKGEQFF
V gene: TRBV5-6
clone size: .
D gene: TRBD2
J gene: TRBJ2-1

CDR3 DNA: TGCGCCAGCAGCTTGAGTAGCGGGAGAGGCGAGACCCAGTACTTC
CDR3 protein: CASSLSSGRGETQYF
V gene: TRBV5-1
clone size: .
D gene: TRBD2
J gene: TRBJ2-5

CDR3 DNA: TGCGCCAGGCAGGGAGAAGCTTTCTTT
CDR3 protein: CARQGEAFF
V gene: TRBV23-1
clone size: few
D gene: .
J gene: TRBJ1-1

CDR3 DNA: TGTGCCAGCAGTAAAGGACAGGTGACCAAAAACATTCAGTACTTC
CDR3 protein: CASSKGQVTKNIQYF
V gene: TRBV5-8
clone size: .
D gene: TRBD1
J gene: TRBJ2-4